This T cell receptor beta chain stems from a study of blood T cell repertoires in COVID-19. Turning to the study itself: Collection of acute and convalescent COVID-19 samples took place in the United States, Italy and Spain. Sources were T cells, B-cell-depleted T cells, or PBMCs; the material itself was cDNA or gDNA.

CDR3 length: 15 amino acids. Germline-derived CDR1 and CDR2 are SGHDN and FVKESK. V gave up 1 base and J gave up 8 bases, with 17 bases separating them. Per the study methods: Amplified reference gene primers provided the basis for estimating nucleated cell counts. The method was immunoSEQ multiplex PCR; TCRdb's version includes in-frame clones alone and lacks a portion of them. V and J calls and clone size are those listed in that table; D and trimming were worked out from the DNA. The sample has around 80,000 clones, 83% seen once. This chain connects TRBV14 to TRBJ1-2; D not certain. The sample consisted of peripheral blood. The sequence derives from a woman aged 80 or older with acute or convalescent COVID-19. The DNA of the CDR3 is TGTGCCAGCAGCCAAGGGTCGGGTGGCCCTTACGGCTACACCTTC. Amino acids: CASSQGSGGPYGYTF.